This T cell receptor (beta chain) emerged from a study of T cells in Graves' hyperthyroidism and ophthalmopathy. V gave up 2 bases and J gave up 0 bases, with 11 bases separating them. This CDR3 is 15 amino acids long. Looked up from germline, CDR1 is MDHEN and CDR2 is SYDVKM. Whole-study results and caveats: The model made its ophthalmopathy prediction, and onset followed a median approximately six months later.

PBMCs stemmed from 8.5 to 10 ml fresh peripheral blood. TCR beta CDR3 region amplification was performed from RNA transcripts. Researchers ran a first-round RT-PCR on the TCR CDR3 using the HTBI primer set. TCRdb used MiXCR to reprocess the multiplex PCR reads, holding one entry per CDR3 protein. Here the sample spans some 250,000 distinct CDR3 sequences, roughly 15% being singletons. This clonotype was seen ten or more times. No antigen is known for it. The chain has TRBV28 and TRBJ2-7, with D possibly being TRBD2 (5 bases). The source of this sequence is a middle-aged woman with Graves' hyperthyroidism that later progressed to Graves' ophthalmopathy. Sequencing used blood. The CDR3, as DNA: TGTGCCAGCAGTTTAGGGAGCGGTCTCTCCTACGAGCAGTACTTC. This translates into CASSLGSGLSYEQYF.